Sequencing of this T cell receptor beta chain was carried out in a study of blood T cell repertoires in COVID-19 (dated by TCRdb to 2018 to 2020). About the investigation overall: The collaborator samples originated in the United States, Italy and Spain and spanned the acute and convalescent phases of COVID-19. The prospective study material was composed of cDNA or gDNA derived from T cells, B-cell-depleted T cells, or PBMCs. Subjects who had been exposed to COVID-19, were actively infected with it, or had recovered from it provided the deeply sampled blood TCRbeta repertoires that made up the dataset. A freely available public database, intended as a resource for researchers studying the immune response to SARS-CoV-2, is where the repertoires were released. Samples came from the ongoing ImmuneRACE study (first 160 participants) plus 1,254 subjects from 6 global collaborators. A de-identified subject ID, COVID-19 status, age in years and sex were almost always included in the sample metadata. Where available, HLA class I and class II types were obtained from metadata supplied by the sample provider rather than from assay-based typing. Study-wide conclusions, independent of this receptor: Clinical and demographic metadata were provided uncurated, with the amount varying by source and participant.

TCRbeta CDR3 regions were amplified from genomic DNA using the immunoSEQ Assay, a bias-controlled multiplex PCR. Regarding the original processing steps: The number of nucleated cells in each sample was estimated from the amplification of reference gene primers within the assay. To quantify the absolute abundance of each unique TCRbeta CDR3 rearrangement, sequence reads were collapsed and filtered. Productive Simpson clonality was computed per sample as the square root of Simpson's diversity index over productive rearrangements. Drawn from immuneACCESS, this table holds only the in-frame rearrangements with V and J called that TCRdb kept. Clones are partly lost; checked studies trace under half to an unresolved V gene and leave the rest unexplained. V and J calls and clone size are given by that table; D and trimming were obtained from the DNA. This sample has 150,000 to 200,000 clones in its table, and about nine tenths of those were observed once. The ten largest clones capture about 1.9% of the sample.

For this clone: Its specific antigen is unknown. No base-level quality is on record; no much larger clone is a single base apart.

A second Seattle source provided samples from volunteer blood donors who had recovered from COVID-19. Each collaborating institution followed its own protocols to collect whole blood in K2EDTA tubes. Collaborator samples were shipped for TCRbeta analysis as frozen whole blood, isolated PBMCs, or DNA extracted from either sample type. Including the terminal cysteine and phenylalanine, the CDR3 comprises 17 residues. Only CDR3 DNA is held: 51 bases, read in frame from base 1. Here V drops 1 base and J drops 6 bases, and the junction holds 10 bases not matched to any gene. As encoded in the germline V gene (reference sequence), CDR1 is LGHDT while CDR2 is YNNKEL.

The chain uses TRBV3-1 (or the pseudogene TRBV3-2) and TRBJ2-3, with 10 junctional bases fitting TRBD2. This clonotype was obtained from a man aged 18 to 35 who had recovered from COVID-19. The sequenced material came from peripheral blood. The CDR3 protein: CASSQGPSGRRRDTQYF. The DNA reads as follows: TGTGCCAGCAGCCAAGGGCCTAGCGGGAGAAGAAGGGATACGCAGTATTTT.